This T cell receptor beta chain appears in the sequencing data of a study of T cell clusters in autoimmune cytopenias. The study, taken as a whole, reports: The T cell clusters were defined only in silico, without experimental functional validation. TRB repertoire shifts in secondary cytopenia and chronic lymphocytic leukemia mostly reflected lymphoma, not autoimmunity. No cluster-lack signature appeared between secondary cytopenia and chronic lymphocytic leukemia patients, apparently due to lymphoma masking. Physiological T cell clusters of healthy donors were apparently absent in primary autoimmune cytopenia patients.

One tube held mixed TRB-A and TRB-B primer pools for touch-down PCR. With the multiplex PCR reads reprocessed, TCRdb shows one record per CDR3 protein and no DNA. This table holds 9,900 or so distinct CDR3 sequences. Looked up from germline, CDR1 is SGHAT and CDR2 is FQNNGV. The CDR3 is made up of 15 amino acids. Some 34,000 genome equivalents of blood DNA were amplified for TRB. Points on this clonotype: Its matching antigen is unknown.

This chain connects TRBV11-2 to TRBJ1-1. The sample comprised peripheral blood. The receptor's source is a human donor with an autoimmune cytopenia or autoimmune hepatitis (not recorded which). The CDR3 sequence is CASSLHPSMNTEAFF.